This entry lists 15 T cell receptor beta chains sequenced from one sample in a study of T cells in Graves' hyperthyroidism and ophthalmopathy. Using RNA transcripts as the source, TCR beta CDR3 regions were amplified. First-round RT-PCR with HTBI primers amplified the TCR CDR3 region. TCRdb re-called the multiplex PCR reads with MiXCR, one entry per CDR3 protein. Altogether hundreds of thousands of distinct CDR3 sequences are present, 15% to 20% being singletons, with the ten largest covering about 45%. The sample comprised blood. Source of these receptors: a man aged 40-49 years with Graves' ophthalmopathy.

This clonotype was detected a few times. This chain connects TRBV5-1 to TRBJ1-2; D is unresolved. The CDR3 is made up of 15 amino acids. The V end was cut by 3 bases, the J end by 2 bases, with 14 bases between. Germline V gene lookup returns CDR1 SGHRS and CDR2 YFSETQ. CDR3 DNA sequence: TGCGCCAGCAGCTCCTACCCACTGGAGAACTATGGCTACACCTTC. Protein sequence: CASSSYPLENYGYTF.

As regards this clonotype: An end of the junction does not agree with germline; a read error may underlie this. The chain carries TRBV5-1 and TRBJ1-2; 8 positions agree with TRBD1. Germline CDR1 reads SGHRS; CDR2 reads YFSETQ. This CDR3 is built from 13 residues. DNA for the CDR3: TGTGCCAGCAGCCAGGGGGCGGCCTATGGCTACACCTTC. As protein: CASSQGAAYGYTF.

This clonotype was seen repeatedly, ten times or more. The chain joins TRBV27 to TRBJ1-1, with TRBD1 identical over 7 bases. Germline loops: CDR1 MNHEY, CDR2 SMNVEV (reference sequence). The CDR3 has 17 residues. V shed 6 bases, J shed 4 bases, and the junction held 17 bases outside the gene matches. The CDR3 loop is CASSPAPTGWSFTEAFF. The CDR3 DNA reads TGTGCCAGCAGCCCAGCGCCGACAGGGTGGAGTTTCACTGAAGCTTTCTTT.

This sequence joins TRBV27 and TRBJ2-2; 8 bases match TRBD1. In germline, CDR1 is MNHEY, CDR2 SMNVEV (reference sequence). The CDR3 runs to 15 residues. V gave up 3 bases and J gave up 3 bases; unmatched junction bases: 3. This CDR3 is CASSFTGGYTGELFF. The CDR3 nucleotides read TGTGCCAGCAGTTTTACAGGGGGGTACACCGGGGAGCTGTTTTTT.

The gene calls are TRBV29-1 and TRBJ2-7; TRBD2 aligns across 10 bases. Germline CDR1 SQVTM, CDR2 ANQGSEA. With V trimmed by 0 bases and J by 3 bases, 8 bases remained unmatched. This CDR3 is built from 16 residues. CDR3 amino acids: CSVEEGNWTSGYEQYF. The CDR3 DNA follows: TGCAGCGTTGAAGAGGGTAATTGGACTAGCGGCTACGAGCAGTACTTC.

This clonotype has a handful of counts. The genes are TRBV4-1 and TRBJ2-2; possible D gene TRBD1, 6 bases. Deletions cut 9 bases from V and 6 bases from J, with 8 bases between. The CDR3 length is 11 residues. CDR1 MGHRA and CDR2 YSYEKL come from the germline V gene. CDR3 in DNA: TGCGCCAGGACAGGTGCCGGGGAGCTGTTTTTT. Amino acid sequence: CARTGAGELFF.

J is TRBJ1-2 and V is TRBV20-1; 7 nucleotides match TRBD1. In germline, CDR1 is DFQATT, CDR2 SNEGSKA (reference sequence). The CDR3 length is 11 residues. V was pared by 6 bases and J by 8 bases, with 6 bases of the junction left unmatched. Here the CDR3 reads CSASTGVGYTF. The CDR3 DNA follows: TGCAGTGCGTCAACAGGGGTCGGCTACACCTTC.

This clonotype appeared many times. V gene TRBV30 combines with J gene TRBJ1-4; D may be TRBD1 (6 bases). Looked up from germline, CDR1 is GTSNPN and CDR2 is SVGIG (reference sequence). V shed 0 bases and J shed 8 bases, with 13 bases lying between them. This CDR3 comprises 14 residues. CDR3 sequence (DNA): TGTGCCTGGAGTGTTGAGACAGGTGAAGAAAAACTGTTTTTT. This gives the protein CAWSVETGEEKLFF. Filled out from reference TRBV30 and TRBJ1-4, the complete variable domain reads SQTIHQWPATLVQPVGSPLSLECTVEGTSNPNLYWYRQAAGRGLQLLFYSVGIGQISSEVPQNLSASRPQDRQFILSSKKLLLSDSGFYLCAWSVETGEEKLFFGSGTQLSVL.

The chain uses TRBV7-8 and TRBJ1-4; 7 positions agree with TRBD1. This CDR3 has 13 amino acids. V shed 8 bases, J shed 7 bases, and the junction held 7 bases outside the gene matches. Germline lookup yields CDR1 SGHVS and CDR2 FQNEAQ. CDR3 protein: CASRGTATEKLFF. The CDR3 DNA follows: TGTGCCAGCCGGGGGACAGCAACTGAAAAACTGTTTTTT.

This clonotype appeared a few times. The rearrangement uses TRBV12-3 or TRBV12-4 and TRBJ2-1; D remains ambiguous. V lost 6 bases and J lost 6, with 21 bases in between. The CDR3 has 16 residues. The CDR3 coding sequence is TGTGCCAGCAGCCCGAGTAAGATTACCGTCGGCAATGAGCAGTTCTTC. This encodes CASSPSKITVGNEQFF.

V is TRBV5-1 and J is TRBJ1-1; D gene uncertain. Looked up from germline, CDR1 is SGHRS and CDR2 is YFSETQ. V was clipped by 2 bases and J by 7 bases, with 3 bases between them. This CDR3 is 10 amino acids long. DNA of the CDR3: TGCGCCAGCAGCTTTAATGAAGCTTTCTTT. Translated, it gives CASSFNEAFF.

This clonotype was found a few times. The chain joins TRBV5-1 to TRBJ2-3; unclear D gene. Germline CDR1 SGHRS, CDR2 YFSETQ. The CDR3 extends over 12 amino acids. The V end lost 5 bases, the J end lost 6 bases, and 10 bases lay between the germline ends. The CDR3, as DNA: TGCGCCAGCAGGCCCTCTTTGGATACGCAGTATTTT. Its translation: CASRPSLDTQYF.

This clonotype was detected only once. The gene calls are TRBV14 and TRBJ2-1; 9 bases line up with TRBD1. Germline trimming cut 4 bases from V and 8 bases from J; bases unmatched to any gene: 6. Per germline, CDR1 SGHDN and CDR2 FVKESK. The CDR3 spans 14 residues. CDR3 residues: CASSRPGTGYEQFF. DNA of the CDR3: TGTGCCAGCAGCCGTCCCGGGACAGGGTATGAGCAGTTCTTC. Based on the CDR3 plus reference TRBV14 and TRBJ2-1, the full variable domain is EAGVTQFPSHSVIEKGQTVTLRCDPISGHDNLYWYRRVMGKEIKFLLHFVKESKQDESGMPNNRFLAERTGGTYSTLKVQPAELEDSGVYFCASSRPGTGYEQFFGPGTRLTVL.

DNA of the CDR3: TGTGCCACCCAGGGACTAGCAAGCTCCTACGAGCAGTACTTC. It translates to CATQGLASSYEQYF. The chain joins TRBV6-1 to TRBJ2-7; 9 bases agree with TRBD2. The V and J ends lost 10 bases and 0 bases, in that order; junction bases with no gene match: 7. Germline loops: CDR1 MNHNS, CDR2 SASEGT. The CDR3 contains 14 residues.

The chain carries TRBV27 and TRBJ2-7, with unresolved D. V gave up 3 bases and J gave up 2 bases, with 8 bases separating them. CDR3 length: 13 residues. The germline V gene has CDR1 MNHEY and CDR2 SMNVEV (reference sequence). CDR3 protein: CASSLRRAYEQYF. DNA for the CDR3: TGTGCCAGCAGTTTGAGACGGGCCTACGAGCAGTACTTC.